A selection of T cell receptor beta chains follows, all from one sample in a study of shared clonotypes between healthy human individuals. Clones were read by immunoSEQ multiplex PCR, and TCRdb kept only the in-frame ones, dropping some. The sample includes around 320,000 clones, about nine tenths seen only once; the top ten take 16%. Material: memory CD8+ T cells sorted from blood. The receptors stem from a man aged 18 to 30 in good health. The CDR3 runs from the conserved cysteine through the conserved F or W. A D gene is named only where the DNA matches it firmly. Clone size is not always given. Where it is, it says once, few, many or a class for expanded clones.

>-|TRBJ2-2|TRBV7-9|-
TGTGCCAGCAGCTTAGGGGAGCTGTTTTTT
CASSLGELFF
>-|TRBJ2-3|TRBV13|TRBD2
TGTGCCAGCAGCTTGGCCGGGACTAGCAAAACAGATACGCAGTATTTT
CASSLAGTSKTDTQYF
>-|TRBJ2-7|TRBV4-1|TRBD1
TGCGCCAGCAGCCCCTGGGGGACAGGGGTTTACGAGCAGTACTTC
CASSPWGTGVYEQYF
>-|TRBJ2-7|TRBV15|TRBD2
TGTGCCACCAGCAGACCTGGGGAGGGCCTCTACGAGCAGTACTTC
CATSRPGEGLYEQYF
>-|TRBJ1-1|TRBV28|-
TGTGCCAGCAGTCCGGTGCCCCAAGGGATCACTGAAGCTTTCTTT
CASSPVPQGITEAFF
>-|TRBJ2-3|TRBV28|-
TGTGCCTCAGAAAGCACAGATACGCAGTATTTT
CASESTDTQYF
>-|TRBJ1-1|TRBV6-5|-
TGTGCCAGCAGGGTGGGTCTAACGACGAACACTGAAGCTTTCTTT
CASRVGLTTNTEAFF
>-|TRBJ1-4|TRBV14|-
TGTGCCAGCAGCCAGAACACTTGGGAAAAACTGTTTTTT
CASSQNTWEKLFF
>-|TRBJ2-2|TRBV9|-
TGTGCCAGCAGCGGGGGGCACACCGGGGAGCTGTTTTTT
CASSGGHTGELFF
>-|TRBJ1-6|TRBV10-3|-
TGTGCCATCAGAGAGTTAGGAGAGGGGGAATCACCCCTCCACTTT
CAIRELGEGESPLHF
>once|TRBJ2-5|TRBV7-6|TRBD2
TGTGCCAGCAGCTTGGGTCCTAGCGGGTTTGAACAAGAGACCCAGTACTTC
CASSLGPSGFEQETQYF
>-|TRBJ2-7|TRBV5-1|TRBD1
TGCGCCAGCAGCTTCCCCGGACAGGGTAACGAGCAGTACTTC
CASSFPGQGNEQYF
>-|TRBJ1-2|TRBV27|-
TGTGCCAGCAGGACGGCCTATGGCTACACCTTC
CASRTAYGYTF
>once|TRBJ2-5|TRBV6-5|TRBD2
TGTGCCAGCAGACAGATAGCGGGAATAGGAGAGACCCAGTACTTC
CASRQIAGIGETQYF
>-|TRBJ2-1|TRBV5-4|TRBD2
TGTGCCAGCAGATCGACTAGCGGGGGGGTGGATGAGCAGTTCTTC
CASRSTSGGVDEQFF
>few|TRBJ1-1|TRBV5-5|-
TGTGCCAGCAGCTTGGAGGCAGGATCATACACTGAAGCTTTCTTT
CASSLEAGSYTEAFF
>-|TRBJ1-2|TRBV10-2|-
TGCGCCAGCAGTTGGTGGGGGCCCGGATATGGCTACACCTTC
CASSWWGPGYGYTF
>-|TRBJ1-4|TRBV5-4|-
TGTGCCAGCAGCTTGGGGACCAATGAAAAACTGTTTTTT
CASSLGTNEKLFF
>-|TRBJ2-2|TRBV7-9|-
TGTGCCAGCAGCTCAACAGGGTGGGGGACCGGGGAGCTGTTTTTT
CASSSTGWGTGELFF
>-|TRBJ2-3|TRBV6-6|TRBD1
TGTGCCAGCAGTTACGACAGGGGGCAGGTAGATACGCAGTATTTT
CASSYDRGQVDTQYF
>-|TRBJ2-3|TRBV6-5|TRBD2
TGTGCCAGCAGCCTAGCGGGGGGGCTCCCAGATACGCAGTATTTT
CASSLAGGLPDTQYF
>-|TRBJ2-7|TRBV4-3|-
TGCGCCAGCAGCCAAGAATTACAGGGAACTGGATACGAGCAGTACTTC
CASSQELQGTGYEQYF
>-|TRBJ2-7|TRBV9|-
TGTGCCAGCAGCGTAGCTTCTAACTACGAGCAGTACTTC
CASSVASNYEQYF
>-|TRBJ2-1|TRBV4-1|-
TGCGCCAGCAGCCAAGCTATTGACAGGCGTGAGCAGTTCTTC
CASSQAIDRREQFF
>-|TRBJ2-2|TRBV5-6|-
TGTGCCAGCAGCTTGGCCGACAGTCCGGGGGAGCTGTTTTTT
CASSLADSPGELFF
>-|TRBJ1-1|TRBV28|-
TGTGCCAGCAGTTTAAAAGGGTTTGAAGCTTTCTTT
CASSLKGFEAFF
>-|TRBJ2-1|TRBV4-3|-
TGCGCCAGCAGCCAAGACCGACAGTCTTTAATCTATGAGCAGTTCTTC
CASSQDRQSLIYEQFF
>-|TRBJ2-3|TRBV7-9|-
TGTGCCAGCAGCTCCTCCGGGCTAAGCACGGATACGCAGTATTTT
CASSSSGLSTDTQYF
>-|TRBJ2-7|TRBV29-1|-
TGCAGCGTTGAAATATCCGGAGGGTCCCCCTACGAGCAGTACTTC
CSVEISGGSPYEQYF
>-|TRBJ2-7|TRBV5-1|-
TGCGCCAGCAGCTTGGGACCGGACAACTACGAGCAGTACTTC
CASSLGPDNYEQYF
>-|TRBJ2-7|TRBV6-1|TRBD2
TGTGCCAGCAGTGAGGGACTAGCGGCGTCCGACTACGAGCAGTACTTC
CASSEGLAASDYEQYF
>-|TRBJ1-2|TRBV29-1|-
TGCAGCGCCGCCACCTCTAACTATGGCTACACCTTC
CSAATSNYGYTF
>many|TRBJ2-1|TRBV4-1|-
TGCGCCAGCAGCCAAGAAGATAGCTCCTACAATGAGCAGTTCTTC
CASSQEDSSYNEQFF
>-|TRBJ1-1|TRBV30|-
TGTGCCTGGGGATTGGGCAGTGAAGCTTTCTTT
CAWGLGSEAFF
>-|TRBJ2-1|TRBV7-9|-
TGTGCCAGCAGCTACACGACTAGTGGCAATGAGCAGTTCTTC
CASSYTTSGNEQFF
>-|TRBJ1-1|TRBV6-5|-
TGTGCCAGCAGTTACTCGAATGCCGGGGAAGCTTTCTTT
CASSYSNAGEAFF
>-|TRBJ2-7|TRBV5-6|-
TGTGCCAGCAGCTTAGGGCAGCACTACGAGCAGTACTTC
CASSLGQHYEQYF
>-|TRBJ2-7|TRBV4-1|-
TGCGCCAGCAGCCGTCCGGGACTCGGACGTTACGAGCAGTACTTC
CASSRPGLGRYEQYF
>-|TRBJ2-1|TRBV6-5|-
TGTGCCAGCAGTTACTCGGACAGAAGTAATGAGCAGTTCTTC
CASSYSDRSNEQFF
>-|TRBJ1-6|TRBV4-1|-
TGCGCCAGCAGCCACGGCTATTCACCCCTCCACTTT
CASSHGYSPLHF
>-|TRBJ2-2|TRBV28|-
TGTGCCAGCAGTTTAATCGGGGAGCTGTTTTTT
CASSLIGELFF
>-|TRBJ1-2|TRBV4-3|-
TGCGCCAGCAGCCAGGCCCCAGGGGAAACCTATGGCTACACCTTC
CASSQAPGETYGYTF
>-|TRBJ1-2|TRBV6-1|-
TGTGCCAGCAGTGAATGGGACGTGGACTATGGCTACACCTTC
CASSEWDVDYGYTF
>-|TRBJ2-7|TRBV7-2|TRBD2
TGTGCCAGCAGCTTAGGGACTAGTATCGGGCCTTACGAGCAGTACTTC
CASSLGTSIGPYEQYF
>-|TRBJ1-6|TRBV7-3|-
TGTGCCAGCAGCTTTACAGGGCCGGGAGATTCACCCCTCCACTTT
CASSFTGPGDSPLHF
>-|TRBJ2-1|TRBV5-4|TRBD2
TGTGCCAGCAGCTTCGGTCGTTTAGCGGCTAGCGGGAGAGACGAGCAGTTCTTC
CASSFGRLAASGRDEQFF
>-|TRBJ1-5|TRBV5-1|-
TGCGCCAGCAGCTTGGAACAGGGGCCCCAGCATTTT
CASSLEQGPQHF
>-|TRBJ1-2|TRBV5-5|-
TGTGCCAGCAGCTTGGCCCCATGGGGACGGACGGATATTTTCCCATGGGGCTACACCTTC
CASSLAPWGRTDIFPWGYTF
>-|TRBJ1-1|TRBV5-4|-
TGTGCCAGCAGCTCGGAGAACACTGAAGCTTTCTTT
CASSSENTEAFF
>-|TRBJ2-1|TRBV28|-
TGTGCCAGCAGTTTAGGCGATTCCCCCATCTACAATGAGCAGTTCTTC
CASSLGDSPIYNEQFF
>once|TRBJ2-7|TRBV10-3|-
TGTGCCATCAGTGAGGGACTAACTACCTACGAGCAGTACTTC
CAISEGLTTYEQYF
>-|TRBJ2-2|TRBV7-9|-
TGTGCCAGCACCTTATTCCGGGAATACACCGGGGAGCTGTTTTTT
CASTLFREYTGELFF
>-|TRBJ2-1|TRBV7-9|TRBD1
TGTGCCAGCATACTTCCCGGGACAGGGATCAATGAGCAGTTCTTC
CASILPGTGINEQFF
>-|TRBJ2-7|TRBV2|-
TGTGCCAGCAGGGGCGTTGGTAGGTCCTCCTACGAGCAGTACTTC
CASRGVGRSSYEQYF
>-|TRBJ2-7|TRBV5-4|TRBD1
TGTGCCAGCAGCACCCGGACAGGGTGGGAGCAGTACTTC
CASSTRTGWEQYF
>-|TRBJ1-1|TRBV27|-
TGTGCCAGCAGTCCGCAGACAGGGAACACTGAAGCTTTCTTT
CASSPQTGNTEAFF
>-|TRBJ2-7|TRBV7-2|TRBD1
TGTGCCAGCAGCCACGGACAGGGGCTCTCCTACGAGCAGTACTTC
CASSHGQGLSYEQYF
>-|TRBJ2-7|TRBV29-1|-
TGCAGCGCCGAGGGGGGCTCCTACGAGCAGTACTTC
CSAEGGSYEQYF
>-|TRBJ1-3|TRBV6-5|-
TGTGCCAGCACCCTCCCGGGCAACACCATATATTTT
CASTLPGNTIYF